These 24 T cell receptor beta chains originate from one sample sequenced in a study of OX40 agonist ivuxolimab in advanced cancers. The repertoire was sequenced with immunoSEQ multiplex PCR; TCRdb's copy has only in-frame clones and lacks some. The sample yields fewer than 90,000 clones, approximately 90% seen once. The material was CD4+ or CD8+ T cells sorted from blood, obtained in a trial of the OX40 agonist ivuxolimab. Receptor source: an adult with an advanced solid tumor such as melanoma, head and neck, liver or kidney cancer.

The rearrangement links TRBV12-5 to TRBJ2-1; TRBD1 agrees at 9 bases. CDR1 and CDR2 from the germline V gene are LGHNT and FRNRAP. The CDR3 sequence is 15 residues long. Trimming took 3 bases from V and 5 from J; bases not matched to a gene: 5. The chain's CDR3 is CASGLWTGVNNEQFF. CDR3 in DNA: TGTGCTAGTGGTTTATGGACAGGGGTAAACAATGAGCAGTTCTTC.

The chain joins TRBV30 to TRBJ2-4; D gene uncertain. Trimming stripped 0 bases from V and 9 bases from J, with 9 bases between. CDR3 length equals 12 residues. Germline loops: CDR1 GTSNPN, CDR2 SVGIG (reference sequence). The CDR3 loop reads CAWSVKGLIQYF. CDR3 coding DNA: TGTGCCTGGAGTGTGAAGGGCCTCATTCAGTACTTC.

The genes are TRBV7-2 and TRBJ1-6, with TRBD1 as a possible D gene (6 bases). CDR3 size: 16 residues. Germline V CDR1 and CDR2: SGHTA, FQGNSA. Trimming stripped 0 bases from V and 5 bases from J, with 11 bases between. The CDR3 nucleotides read TGTGCCAGCAGCTTAGCGGGGGCAGGGGATAATTCACCCCTCCACTTT. Its protein is CASSLAGAGDNSPLHF.

V and J are TRBV18 and TRBJ1-5; TRBD1 might be the D (5 bases). Trimming took 6 bases from V and 3 from J, leaving 27 bases between them. The germline V gene has CDR1 KGHSH and CDR2 LQKENI. The CDR3 is 19 amino acids. CDR3 protein: CASSKKGTATQVNNQPQHF. In nucleotides, the CDR3 is TGTGCCAGCTCCAAAAAGGGGACGGCAACCCAAGTAAACAATCAGCCCCAGCATTTT.

The CDR3 sequence: CAWSVGGAGYTF. The CDR3 DNA reads TGTGCCTGGAGTGTAGGGGGGGCTGGCTACACCTTC. The rearrangement links TRBV30 to TRBJ1-2; D possibly corresponds to TRBD1 (6 bases). Looked up from germline, CDR1 is GTSNPN and CDR2 is SVGIG (reference sequence). There are 12 residues in the CDR3. V was cut by 0 bases and J by 7 bases, with 9 bases left in between.

The V gene is TRBV2, the J gene TRBJ2-1, with 12 bases aligning to TRBD2. V was clipped by 2 bases and J by 14 bases; unmatched bases: 7. The CDR3 totals 14 residues. CDR1 is SNHLY, CDR2 FYNNEI, per germline. CDR3 in amino acids: CASSERLAGGEEFF. The DNA of the CDR3 is TGTGCCAGCAGTGAACGGCTAGCGGGAGGGGAGGAGTTCTTC.

This clone showed up just once. The gene calls are TRBV2 and TRBJ1-5; tentatively, D is TRBD1 (5 bases). Trimming left V 3 bases short and J 1 base short, with 13 bases between. Germline V lookup: CDR1 SNHLY, CDR2 FYNNEI. This CDR3 has 16 residues. CDR3 region: CASSEARGRSNQPQHF. The CDR3 nucleotides are TGTGCCAGCAGTGAGGCTAGGGGAAGGAGCAATCAGCCCCAGCATTTT.

The chain combines TRBV7-9 with TRBJ1-2; weak D call: TRBD1 (6 bases). V lost 6 bases and J lost 10, with 15 bases in between. Germline values: CDR1 SEHNR, CDR2 FQNEAQ (reference sequence). CDR3 length: 12 residues. The CDR3 spells CASRSQGIAYTF. CDR3 nucleotides: TGTGCCAGCAGATCACAGGGTATCGCCTACACCTTC. Together with reference TRBV7-9 and TRBJ1-2, the CDR3 gives the full variable domain: DTGVSQNPRHKITKRGQNVTFRCDPISEHNRLYWYRQTLGQGPEFLTYFQNEAQLEKSRLLSDRFSAERPKGSFSTLEIQRTEQGDSAMYLCASRSQGIAYTFGSGTRLTVV.

V usage is TRBV19 and J usage is TRBJ2-1, with a tentative D call TRBD2 (5 bases). Germline assignment: CDR1 LNHDA and CDR2 SQIVND (reference sequence). This CDR3 contains 16 residues. Trimming removed 6 bases at V and 3 bases at J, with 18 bases between. As DNA, the CDR3 is TGTGCCAGTAGCCGACTCCCCTCGGGGATCTACAATGAGCAGTTCTTC. Translated, it gives CASSRLPSGIYNEQFF.

The CDR3 DNA reads as TGTGCCAGTAGTAAGGGACTATTCACCGGGGAGCTGTTTTTT. The encoded protein is CASSKGLFTGELFF. V and J are TRBV19 and TRBJ2-2, with 7 bases matching TRBD2. The CDR3 covers 14 residues. V shed 4 bases and J 4 bases; nucleotides not matched to a gene: 3. From germline, CDR1 is LNHDA and CDR2 SQIVND (reference sequence).

The chain has TRBV6-5 and TRBJ1-2; D remains ambiguous. There are 12 residues in the CDR3. Germline CDR1 and CDR2: MNHEY and SVGAGI. The V and J ends lost 5 bases and 4 bases respectively, with 8 bases between them. CDR3 loop: CASSEEIYGYTF. DNA of the CDR3: TGTGCCAGCAGTGAAGAAATCTATGGCTACACCTTC.

The rearrangement joins TRBV6-1 to TRBJ1-4; no clear D. The CDR3 contains 12 residues. Trimming left V 5 bases short and J 10 bases short, with 11 bases between. CDR1 and CDR2 from the germline V gene are MNHNS and SASEGT. The CDR3 DNA reads as TGTGCCAGCAGTTATGCCGGAGGAAAACTGTTTTTT. Translating gives CASSYAGGKLFF.

The CDR3 is CASSQDRNYGYTF. The CDR3 coding sequence is TGCGCCAGCAGCCAAGATCGGAACTATGGCTACACCTTC. The gene calls are TRBV4-3 and TRBJ1-2; D is unresolved. The V end lost 0 bases, the J end lost 2 bases, and 4 bases lay between the germline ends. The CDR3 loop spans 13 amino acids. The V gene's germline CDR1 is LGHNA and CDR2 YSLEER.

V gene TRBV25-1 combines with J gene TRBJ1-5; TRBD1 aligns across 8 bases. Trimming took 6 bases from V and 4 from J; bases not matched to a gene: 5. Looked up from germline, CDR1 is MGHDK and CDR2 is SYGVNS. This CDR3 has 14 residues. The DNA for the CDR3 is TGTGCCAGCAGGGCAGGGGGCGGGAATCAGCCCCAGCATTTT. As protein: CASRAGGGNQPQHF.

CDR3 amino acids: CASSPRQGKETQYF. The CDR3 DNA reads TGTGCCAGCAGCCCCCGACAGGGAAAAGAGACCCAGTACTTC. V and J are TRBV9 and TRBJ2-5; 7 bases are a match to TRBD1. The germline V gene has CDR1 SGDLS and CDR2 YYNGEE. V lost 4 bases and J lost 3; bases outside the gene matches: 6. This CDR3 comprises 14 residues.

The sample holds a few counts of this clone. J is TRBJ2-7 and V is TRBV5-1; TRBD2 matches at 7 bases. The germline gives CDR1 SGHRS, CDR2 YFSETQ. This CDR3 is built from 14 residues. Germline trimming cut 2 bases from V and 2 bases from J; bases unmatched to any gene: 4. The CDR3 reads CASSLAGTPYEQYF. In DNA form, the CDR3 reads TGCGCCAGCAGCTTAGCGGGAACCCCCTACGAGCAGTACTTC.

The CDR3 nucleotides are TGTGCCAGCAGCTTGGAGGGCAGGGGAGACAATCAGCCCCAGCATTTT. This gives the protein CASSLEGRGDNQPQHF. The genes are TRBV5-5 and TRBJ1-5, with TRBD1 as a possible D gene (6 bases). CDR1 is SGHKS and CDR2 is YYEKEE in the germline V gene (reference sequence). This CDR3 is built from 16 residues. Trimming took off 0 bases at V and 3 bases at J, with 13 bases between the two ends.

This clone was recorded once. The V gene is TRBV28, the J gene TRBJ2-4; 11 bases are a match to TRBD1. Germline V gene lookup returns CDR1 MDHEN and CDR2 SYDVKM. The CDR3 runs to 16 residues. The J segment lost 6 bases and the V segment lost 2 bases, leaving 6 bases of the junction unmatched. The CDR3 sequence is CASSLGGQGVGNIQYF. The CDR3 coding sequence is TGTGCCAGCAGTTTAGGGGGACAGGGGGTAGGAAACATTCAGTACTTC. The full variable domain, completed using reference TRBV28 and TRBJ2-4, is DVKVTQSSRYLVKRTGEKVFLECVQDMDHENMFWYRQDPGLGLRLIYFSYDVKMKEKGDIPEGYSVSREKKERFSLILESASTNQTSMYLCASSLGGQGVGNIQYFGAGTRLSVL.

The chain has TRBV18 and TRBJ2-4; the match to TRBD2 covers 10 bases. Trimming removed 1 base from V and 2 bases from J; junction bases left unmatched: 2. The V gene's germline CDR1 is KGHSH and CDR2 LQKENI. The CDR3 is 16 amino acids. The DNA of the CDR3 is TGTGCCAGCTCACCACTAGCGGGGGGTCCCAAAAACATTCAGTACTTC. It codes for CASSPLAGGPKNIQYF.

The rearrangement joins TRBV7-3 to TRBJ2-3; 9 bases are a match to TRBD2. This CDR3 has 15 residues. CDR1 is SGHTA, CDR2 FQGTGA, per germline. V was pared by 6 bases and J by 4 bases, with 8 bases of the junction left unmatched. In DNA form, the CDR3 reads TGTGCCAGCAGTCCGCCGGGACTAGCTGCAGATACGCAGTATTTT. Translation: CASSPPGLAADTQYF. Full variable domain (rest looked up from reference TRBV7-3 and TRBJ2-3): GAGVSQTPSNKVTEKGKYVELRCDPISGHTALYWYRQSLGQGPEFLIYFQGTGAADDSGLPNDRFFAVRPEGSVSTLKIQRTERGDSAVYLCASSPPGLAADTQYFGPGTRLTVL.

This clone is medium-sized in the sample. V gene TRBV7-9 combines with J gene TRBJ1-2; D remains unclear. With 5 bases removed from V and 8 bases from J, the gap between germline ends came to 12 bases. Germline CDR1 reads SEHNR; CDR2 reads FQNEAQ (reference sequence). CDR3 length equals 12 residues. The CDR3 DNA follows: TGTGCCAGCAGCCCAAGGGTGTACGGCTACACCTTC. Amino acids: CASSPRVYGYTF.

The chain is built from TRBV6-4 and TRBJ1-5, with D unclear. V lost 2 bases and J 0 bases, leaving 2 bases between the germline ends. The CDR3 loop spans 13 amino acids. In germline, CDR1 is MRHNA, CDR2 SNTAGT. Here the CDR3 reads CASSDGSNQPQHF. The CDR3 nucleotides read TGTGCCAGCAGTGACGGTAGCAATCAGCCCCAGCATTTT.

The CDR3 DNA sequence: TGTGCCAGCAGCGTAGGAGTACAGGGAGTTAATGGAAACACCATATATTTT. The encoded protein is CASSVGVQGVNGNTIYF. The chain is built from TRBV9 and TRBJ1-3, with D possibly being TRBD1 (6 bases). The CDR3 has 17 amino acids. V shed 0 bases and J shed 3 bases, with 16 bases lying between them. CDR1 and CDR2 from the germline V gene are SGDLS and YYNGEE.

V is TRBV28 and J is TRBJ2-6, with D possibly called TRBD1 or TRBD2 (6 bases each). The V gene lost 2 bases and the J gene lost 2 bases, with 10 bases spanning the gap. This CDR3 spans 16 amino acids. Germline CDR1 and CDR2: MDHEN and SYDVKM. In nucleotides, the CDR3 is TGTGCCAGCAGTTTAGGTCGGGGGCCTGGGGCCAACGTCCTGACTTTC. Translated, it gives CASSLGRGPGANVLTF.